This is a list of T cell receptor beta chains from one sample in a study of early T cells in non-severe SARS-CoV-2 infection. In TCRdb, the 5' RACE reads were re-called with MiXCR into one record per CDR3 protein. The sample consists of over 95,000 distinct CDR3 sequences, approximately 17% of them appearing once. The sample taken for sequencing was whole blood. The receptor set was obtained from an adult who was a healthcare worker with PCR-confirmed SARS-CoV-2 infection or an uninfected control (not recorded which). CDR3s include the opening cysteine and the closing phenylalanine or tryptophan. The order of the fields is CDR3 protein, CDR3 DNA, J gene, clone size, D gene, V gene. The D gene is left open where the match is weak. Clone size appears in some rows only: once, few, many, or a class for an expanded clone.

CDR3: CASSVGGSGETQYF
DNA: TGTGCCAGCAGCGTCGGCGGGAGTGGGGAGACCCAGTACTTC
J: TRBJ2-5
size: -
D: TRBD2
V: TRBV9

CDR3: CASSPAGQGAGGGEKLFF
DNA: TGTGCCAGCTCACCGGCCGGACAGGGGGCCGGAGGTGGTGAAAAACTGTTTTTT
J: TRBJ1-4
size: once
D: TRBD1
V: TRBV18

CDR3: CASSLDGTSQDTQYF
DNA: TGCGCCAGCAGCTTGGATGGGACTAGCCAAGATACGCAGTATTTT
J: TRBJ2-3
size: many
D: TRBD2
V: TRBV5-1

CDR3: CSARRASSYEQYF
DNA: TGCAGTGCTAGAAGGGCGTCATCCTACGAGCAGTACTTC
J: TRBJ2-7
size: -
D: -
V: TRBV20-1

CDR3: CASSGISKTQYF
DNA: TGTGCCAGCAGCGGGATTTCCAAGACCCAGTACTTC
J: TRBJ2-5
size: -
D: -
V: TRBV27

CDR3: CAWEGGLTGELFF
DNA: TGTGCCTGGGAAGGAGGCCTCACCGGGGAGCTGTTTTTT
J: TRBJ2-2
size: many
D: -
V: TRBV30

CDR3: CASSPGMDAGHYEQYF
DNA: TGTGCCAGCTCACCCGGAATGGACGCGGGTCACTACGAGCAGTACTTC
J: TRBJ2-7
size: -
D: -
V: TRBV18

CDR3: CASSITHSNQPQHF
DNA: TGTGCCAGTAGTATCACCCATAGCAATCAGCCCCAGCATTTT
J: TRBJ1-5
size: -
D: -
V: TRBV19

CDR3: CASSERGWTSNYGYTF
DNA: TGTGCCAGCAGTGAAAGAGGTTGGACATCTAACTATGGCTACACCTTC
J: TRBJ1-2
size: -
D: -
V: TRBV6-1

CDR3: CASSDSRQGSDTQYF
DNA: TGTGCCAGCAGTGACTCCAGACAGGGGTCAGATACGCAGTATTTT
J: TRBJ2-3
size: -
D: TRBD1
V: TRBV6-4

CDR3: CASSTRTSGSYEQYF
DNA: TGTGCCAGCAGCACAAGGACTAGCGGGAGTTACGAGCAGTACTTC
J: TRBJ2-7
size: few
D: TRBD2
V: TRBV7-2

CDR3: CASSLENGYEQYF
DNA: TGTGCCAGCAGCTTAGAAAACGGATACGAGCAGTACTTC
J: TRBJ2-7
size: -
D: -
V: TRBV7-2

CDR3: CASSAGTSGRGEQFF
DNA: TGCGCCAGCAGTGCAGGGACTAGCGGGAGGGGTGAGCAGTTCTTC
J: TRBJ2-1
size: -
D: TRBD2
V: TRBV10-1

CDR3: CASGDGGATDTQYF
DNA: TGTGCCAGCGGGGACGGGGGGGCGACAGATACGCAGTATTTT
J: TRBJ2-3
size: -
D: TRBD2
V: TRBV9

CDR3: CASSTGTGGRGYNEQFF
DNA: TGCGCCAGCAGCACCGGGACAGGGGGACGGGGATACAATGAGCAGTTCTTC
J: TRBJ2-1
size: many
D: TRBD1
V: TRBV5-1

CDR3: CASSLWAGSSYNEQFF
DNA: TGTGCCAGCAGCTTATGGGCAGGGAGCTCCTACAATGAGCAGTTCTTC
J: TRBJ2-1
size: few
D: -
V: TRBV7-9

CDR3: CVSSPGKGGHGTEAFF
DNA: TGTGTCAGCAGCCCCGGCAAAGGAGGGCACGGCACTGAAGCTTTCTTT
J: TRBJ1-1
size: -
D: -
V: TRBV7-9

CDR3: CSARQGQGPYEQYF
DNA: TGCAGTGCGCGACAGGGACAGGGTCCCTACGAGCAGTACTTC
J: TRBJ2-7
size: few
D: TRBD1
V: TRBV20-1

CDR3: CASSLSTMDYQPQHF
DNA: TGTGCCAGCAGTCTCTCGACAATGGACTATCAGCCCCAGCATTTT
J: TRBJ1-5
size: many
D: -
V: TRBV12-3/TRBV12-4

CDR3: CATSAGSPEETQYF
DNA: TGCGCCACTTCAGCGGGGAGCCCAGAAGAGACCCAGTACTTC
J: TRBJ2-5
size: many
D: TRBD2
V: TRBV5-1

CDR3: CSSPGLGEYGYTF
DNA: TGCAGTTCCCCGGGACTTGGGGAATATGGCTACACCTTC
J: TRBJ1-2
size: few
D: -
V: TRBV20-1

CDR3: CSPIRGEQFF
DNA: TGCAGCCCAATAAGAGGAGAGCAGTTCTTC
J: TRBJ2-1
size: -
D: -
V: TRBV29-1

CDR3: CSGRLAGGSDTQYF
DNA: TGCAGCGGACGCCTAGCGGGGGGGTCAGATACGCAGTATTTT
J: TRBJ2-3
size: -
D: TRBD2
V: TRBV29-1

CDR3: CASSLWSGGVDTEAFF
DNA: TGTGCCAGCAGCCTCTGGTCGGGAGGCGTCGACACTGAAGCTTTCTTT
J: TRBJ1-1
size: -
D: -
V: TRBV7-9

CDR3: CASSFGVPSPLHF
DNA: TGTGCCAGCAGTTTTGGGGTCCCCTCACCCCTCCACTTT
J: TRBJ1-6
size: many
D: -
V: TRBV12-3/TRBV12-4

CDR3: CASSSDLRDRADEQYF
DNA: TGTGCCAGCAGCTCGGATCTCCGGGACAGGGCTGACGAGCAGTACTTC
J: TRBJ2-7
size: few
D: TRBD1
V: TRBV7-9

CDR3: CASSPAGGLYEQYF
DNA: TGTGCCAGCAGTCCGGCGGGAGGCCTCTACGAGCAGTACTTC
J: TRBJ2-7
size: -
D: TRBD2
V: TRBV6-2/TRBV6-3

CDR3: CASSPGGGRVLTDTQYF
DNA: TGTGCCAGCAGCCCAGGGGGCGGGCGTGTCCTCACAGATACGCAGTATTTT
J: TRBJ2-3
size: few
D: TRBD1
V: TRBV7-2

CDR3: CASSPSVGQLYEQYF
DNA: TGTGCCAGCAGCCCCTCAGTGGGACAACTCTACGAGCAGTACTTC
J: TRBJ2-7
size: few
D: -
V: TRBV11-2

CDR3: CASSLLAPDTQYF
DNA: TGTGCCAGCAGTCTACTAGCGCCAGATACGCAGTATTTT
J: TRBJ2-3
size: few
D: TRBD2
V: TRBV6-2/TRBV6-3

CDR3: CASSINTEAFF
DNA: TGTGCCAGCAGTATCAACACTGAAGCTTTCTTT
J: TRBJ1-1
size: many
D: -
V: TRBV12-3/TRBV12-4

CDR3: CASSLYASGATGMTQYF
DNA: TGTGCCAGCAGCTTATACGCTAGCGGGGCCACGGGGATGACCCAGTACTTC
J: TRBJ2-5
size: -
D: TRBD2
V: TRBV7-2

CDR3: CASSSARGTETQYF
DNA: TGTGCCAGCAGTTCCGCGAGGGGCACCGAGACCCAGTACTTC
J: TRBJ2-5
size: few
D: -
V: TRBV28

CDR3: CASSRTSLGSYTQYF
DNA: TGTGCCAGCAGCCGGACATCGCTCGGGTCCTACACCCAGTACTTC
J: TRBJ2-5
size: many
D: -
V: TRBV3-1

CDR3: CASSSPRSGTYNEQFF
DNA: TGTGCCAGCAGTTCCCCCCGTAGCGGGACTTACAATGAGCAGTTCTTC
J: TRBJ2-1
size: -
D: TRBD2
V: TRBV27

CDR3: CASSVQRGEGHEQYF
DNA: TGTGCCAGCAGCGTCCAGCGGGGGGAGGGGCACGAGCAGTACTTC
J: TRBJ2-7
size: -
D: TRBD2
V: TRBV7-2

CDR3: CASRSESGGLYEQYF
DNA: TGTGCCAGCAGGTCAGAGAGCGGGGGGCTCTACGAGCAGTACTTC
J: TRBJ2-7
size: -
D: TRBD2
V: TRBV28

CDR3: CATSVGTNYGYTF
DNA: TGTGCCACCAGTGTAGGAACTAACTATGGCTACACCTTC
J: TRBJ1-2
size: few
D: -
V: TRBV24-1

CDR3: CASSQDPLAGRTDTQYF
DNA: TGTGCCAGCAGCCAAGATCCTCTAGCGGGACGGACAGATACGCAGTATTTT
J: TRBJ2-3
size: many
D: TRBD2
V: TRBV4-2

CDR3: CASSTRVGGYEQYF
DNA: TGTGCCAGTAGCACCAGGGTAGGGGGCTACGAGCAGTACTTC
J: TRBJ2-7
size: -
D: -
V: TRBV19

CDR3: CASRPSGRETGELFF
DNA: TGTGCCAGCAGGCCTAGCGGGAGAGAGACCGGGGAGCTGTTTTTT
J: TRBJ2-2
size: many
D: TRBD2
V: TRBV12-3/TRBV12-4

CDR3: CASRPGQGNYEQYF
DNA: TGCGCCAGCAGGCCGGGACAGGGTAACTACGAGCAGTACTTC
J: TRBJ2-7
size: few
D: TRBD1
V: TRBV23-1

CDR3: CASSLGGTYPSSYNEQFF
DNA: TGTGCCAGCAGCTTAGGGGGGACTTACCCGAGCTCCTACAATGAGCAGTTCTTC
J: TRBJ2-1
size: few
D: -
V: TRBV7-6

CDR3: CASSLDRPYEQYF
DNA: TGTGCCAGCAGTTTAGACCGTCCCTACGAGCAGTACTTC
J: TRBJ2-7
size: many
D: -
V: TRBV11-2

CDR3: CASSLAGYSTDTQYF
DNA: TGTGCCAGCAGTCTAGCGGGGTACAGCACAGATACGCAGTATTTT
J: TRBJ2-3
size: -
D: TRBD2
V: TRBV28

CDR3: CASSFGAELFYEQYF
DNA: TGCGCCAGCAGCTTCGGGGCAGAACTTTTCTACGAGCAGTACTTC
J: TRBJ2-7
size: -
D: -
V: TRBV5-1

CDR3: CSARSDRNQETQYF
DNA: TGCAGTGCTAGGTCCGACCGCAACCAAGAGACCCAGTACTTC
J: TRBJ2-5
size: -
D: -
V: TRBV20-1

CDR3: CASSVGTSYNEQFF
DNA: TGTGCCAGCAGCGTAGGGACATCCTACAATGAGCAGTTCTTC
J: TRBJ2-1
size: -
D: -
V: TRBV11-2

CDR3: CASSLDQGSGELFF
DNA: TGTGCCAGCAGCTTAGATCAGGGATCCGGGGAGCTGTTTTTT
J: TRBJ2-2
size: few
D: -
V: TRBV7-8

CDR3: CASSKRISDSSYEQYF
DNA: TGTGCCAGCAGTAAAAGAATTTCGGACAGCTCCTACGAGCAGTACTTC
J: TRBJ2-7
size: -
D: -
V: TRBV11-2

CDR3: CASSLVRLNNEQFF
DNA: TGTGCCAGCAGCTTAGTCAGACTAAACAATGAGCAGTTCTTC
J: TRBJ2-1
size: few
D: -
V: TRBV7-2

CDR3: CSARDIYTGELFF
DNA: TGCAGTGCTAGAGACATTTACACCGGGGAGCTGTTTTTT
J: TRBJ2-2
size: -
D: -
V: TRBV20-1

CDR3: CSATPWDTEAFF
DNA: TGCAGTGCTACCCCGTGGGACACTGAAGCTTTCTTT
J: TRBJ1-1
size: -
D: -
V: TRBV20-1

CDR3: CASSYDPTYEQYF
DNA: TGTGCCAGCAGTTATGACCCGACCTACGAGCAGTACTTC
J: TRBJ2-7
size: -
D: -
V: TRBV28

CDR3: CASSLSRGGSAGGANVLTF
DNA: TGCGCCAGCAGCTTATCACGGGGCGGGAGTGCAGGTGGGGCCAACGTCCTGACTTTC
J: TRBJ2-6
size: few
D: TRBD2
V: TRBV5-1

CDR3: CASIFSSSSVYNEQFF
DNA: TGTGCCAGCATCTTTTCCAGTTCCTCGGTCTACAATGAGCAGTTCTTC
J: TRBJ2-1
size: -
D: -
V: TRBV11-2

CDR3: CASSYLEHLAKNIQYF
DNA: TGTGCCAGCAGTTACTTGGAGCATCTAGCCAAAAACATTCAGTACTTC
J: TRBJ2-4
size: -
D: -
V: TRBV6-2/TRBV6-3

CDR3: CASRTLDRGSNQPQNF
DNA: TGTGCCAGCAGAACGTTGGACAGGGGTAGCAATCAGCCCCAGAATTTT
J: TRBJ1-5
size: once
D: TRBD1
V: TRBV6-2/TRBV6-3

CDR3: CSVRDRGNYGYTF
DNA: TGCAGCGTGCGGGACAGGGGTAACTATGGCTACACCTTC
J: TRBJ1-2
size: -
D: TRBD1
V: TRBV29-1